In its sample, the clone carrying this T cell receptor beta chain was seen once. Its target is unknown. This entry belongs to a study of CD8 T cells in ankylosing spondylitis. Notes on the study in general: Enrichment of disease-linked clones was reportedly significant in matched ankylosing spondylitis synovial fluid. The study identified a TCR beta motif of about eight highly homologous variants that appeared characteristic of ankylosing spondylitis blood. Reactive arthritis synovial fluid and blood were previously reported to contain some motif variants. The authors found the disease-linked clones to be CD8+ and relatively rare in peripheral blood.

The CDR3 covers 17 residues. V shed 1 base, J shed 1 base, and the junction held 7 bases outside the gene matches. From germline, CDR1 is LGHDT and CDR2 YNNKEL (reference sequence). A quantitative 5'-RACE method, one with molecular barcodes, was used to make TCR beta libraries. Each CDR3 protein is one row after TCRdb ran MiXCR on the 5' RACE reads. The data show roughly 700,000 distinct CDR3 sequences, around 17% seen once. The sequence came from a male donor with ankylosing spondylitis. Source material: blood, either unsorted or a sorted T cell fraction (not recorded which). The J gene is TRBJ2-4, the V gene TRBV3-1; 7 bases align to TRBD2. The CDR3 is CASSQAGNGGAKNIQYF. The CDR3 DNA is TGTGCCAGCAGCCAAGCGGGTAACGGGGGGGCCAAAAACATTCAGTACTTC.